Each of the 19 T cell receptor beta chains below was sequenced from the same sample in a study of T cell changes during pregnancy in multiple sclerosis. Some clones are missing from TCRdb's copy, which holds only in-frame ones; the method was immunoSEQ multiplex PCR. The table shows roughly 100,000 clones, with about 91% occurring only once. The material was peripheral blood, obtained after pregnancy. The receptors derive from a female donor with multiple sclerosis, enrolled in a pregnancy study.

The rearrangement links TRBV28 to TRBJ2-7; D gene ambiguous. The V and J ends lost 6 bases and 1 base respectively, with 13 bases between them. The CDR3 consists of 14 residues. Germline-derived CDR1 and CDR2 are MDHEN and SYDVKM. The CDR3 spells CASRPQPGSYEQYF. The CDR3 coding sequence is TGTGCCAGCAGGCCCCAACCGGGTTCCTACGAGCAGTACTTC.

The chain links TRBV7-7 to TRBJ2-1, with TRBD1 identical over 8 bases. V shed 1 base and J 5 bases; nucleotides not matched to a gene: 7. CDR1 is SSHAT, CDR2 FNYEAQ, per germline (reference sequence). This CDR3 comprises 16 residues. As DNA, the CDR3 is TGTGCCAGCAGCTTAGTAGCAGGGGGCCGGGACAATGAGCAGTTCTTC. This sequence encodes CASSLVAGGRDNEQFF.

The CDR3 spells CASEGGAREQYF. The CDR3 DNA reads as TGCGCCAGCGAGGGCGGGGCGAGGGAGCAGTACTTC. The J gene is TRBJ2-7, the V gene TRBV4-3, with a tentative D call TRBD2 (6 bases). Trimming removed 8 bases from V and 7 bases from J, with 15 bases in between. The length of the CDR3 is 12 residues. Germline loops: CDR1 LGHNA, CDR2 YSLEER.

This clone was observed once. The rearrangement joins TRBV10-3 to TRBJ1-5; TRBD1 might be the D (6 bases). This CDR3 has 14 residues. The germline V gene has CDR1 ENHRY and CDR2 SYGVKD. Trimming removed 0 bases from V and 6 bases from J, with 9 bases in between. In DNA, the CDR3 is TGTGCCATCAGTGAGTCCACAGGGTCTCAGCCCCAGCATTTT. Translated: CAISESTGSQPQHF.

CDR3 coding DNA: TGCGCCAGCAGCCAAGGGCTAGCGGGGGCCCCCTACGAGCAGTACTTC. Amino acids: CASSQGLAGAPYEQYF. The rearrangement joins TRBV4-3 to TRBJ2-7, with TRBD2 identical over 10 bases. V lost 1 base and J lost 2; bases outside the gene matches: 5. Germline lookup yields CDR1 LGHNA and CDR2 YSLEER. CDR3 size: 16 residues.

The CDR3 spells CAWSVPGGVGNTIYF. The CDR3 bases are TGTGCCTGGAGTGTCCCCGGCGGGGTCGGAAACACCATATATTTT. This chain links TRBV30 with TRBJ1-3; D is uncertain. Germline CDR1 reads GTSNPN; CDR2 reads SVGIG (reference sequence). Trimming shortened V by 0 bases and J by 4 bases, and 13 bases separated the two germline ends. This CDR3 has 15 residues.

This clone was observed a single time. Mismatch with germline at one junction end may stem from a read error. The gene calls are TRBV9 and TRBJ2-7, with 9 bases fitting TRBD2. There are 15 residues in the CDR3. Germline loops: CDR1 SGDLS, CDR2 YYNGEE. CDR3 residues: CARSGRPSGGYEQYF. DNA for the CDR3: TGTGCCAGGAGCGGGAGGCCATCCGGAGGGTACGAGCAGTACTTC.

J is TRBJ1-3 and V is TRBV5-1; 8 bases are shared with TRBD1. Trimming took 0 bases from V and 4 from J; bases not matched to a gene: 3. The CDR3 runs 15 residues. Germline V CDR1 and CDR2: SGHRS, YFSETQ. The CDR3 DNA reads TGCGCCAGCAGCTTGGGACAGGGGAAAGGAAACACCATATATTTT. This codes for CASSLGQGKGNTIYF.

This clone was detected only once. For the CDR3, the DNA is TGTGCCAGCAGCTCTAACAGGGGCGGGAATGAGCAGTTCTTC. This sequence encodes CASSSNRGGNEQFF. This chain uses TRBV7-2 with TRBJ2-1; TRBD1 matches at 7 bases. V gave up 4 bases and J gave up 7 bases; unmatched junction bases: 7. Germline assignment: CDR1 SGHTA and CDR2 FQGNSA. The CDR3 is made up of 14 amino acids.

This clone was observed once. V and J are TRBV28 and TRBJ2-7, with 9 positions matching TRBD2. Germline trimming cut 6 bases from V and 4 bases from J; bases unmatched to any gene: 4. The CDR3 has 13 amino acids. Germline CDR1 is MDHEN and CDR2 is SYDVKM. The CDR3, as DNA: TGTGCCAGCAGGGAAGCGGGAGGTTACGAGCAGTACTTC. It translates to CASREAGGYEQYF.

The chain recombines TRBV27 with TRBJ2-2, with a weak D call TRBD1 (6 bases). The CDR3 covers 15 residues. Germline-derived CDR1 and CDR2 are MNHEY and SMNVEV (reference sequence). V was pared by 8 bases and J by 3 bases, with 16 bases between. The CDR3 is CASLPRGYYTGELFF. The CDR3 region has the DNA TGTGCCAGCCTCCCCAGGGGATATTACACCGGGGAGCTGTTTTTT.

This sequence joins TRBV7-6 and TRBJ1-5, with D maybe TRBD1 (6 bases). Germline CDR1 reads SGHVS; CDR2 reads FNYEAQ. V was trimmed by 5 bases and J by 1 base, leaving 21 bases between them. The CDR3 extends over 18 amino acids. CDR3 protein: CASSPVGGGAGSNQPQHF. CDR3 DNA sequence: TGTGCCAGCAGCCCAGTGGGGGGGGGCGCCGGGAGCAATCAGCCCCAGCATTTT.

The chain has TRBV5-4 and TRBJ1-4, with 10 bases aligning to TRBD1. With V trimmed by 4 bases and J by 6 bases, 3 bases remained unmatched. The germline V gene has CDR1 SGHNT and CDR2 YYREEE (reference sequence). The CDR3 extends over 14 amino acids. DNA for the CDR3: TGTGCCAGCAGCGAGACAGGGGGCTATGAAAAACTGTTTTTT. This translates into CASSETGGYEKLFF. Combining the CDR3 with reference TRBV5-4 and TRBJ1-4 gives the whole variable domain ETGVTQSPTHLIKTRGQQVTLRCSSQSGHNTVSWYQQALGQGPQFIFQYYREEENGRGNFPPRFSGLQFPNYSSELNVNALELDDSALYLCASSETGGYEKLFFGSGTQLSVL.

This sequence joins TRBV5-1 and TRBJ2-1; 7 bases match TRBD1. The germline CDR1 and CDR2 sequences are SGHRS and YFSETQ. This CDR3 is built from 18 residues. With 0 bases clipped from V and 9 bases from J, the junction kept 18 bases outside the gene matches. The CDR3 coding sequence is TGCGCCAGCAGCTTGGCCTCCCGCCCGACAGGGCAGTTGGGTGAGCAGTTCTTC. It is translated as CASSLASRPTGQLGEQFF.

The chain joins TRBV4-2 to TRBJ2-2, with TRBD1 matching over 8 bases. This CDR3 has 16 amino acids. The germline V gene encodes CDR1 LGHNA and CDR2 YNFKEQ. The ends lost 0 bases at V and 4 bases at J; junction bases unmatched: 4. Here the CDR3 DNA reads TGTGCCAGCAGCCAAGAACAGGGGGTGAGCACCGGGGAGCTGTTTTTT. This encodes CASSQEQGVSTGELFF.

The V and J genes are TRBV7-9 and TRBJ2-1, with 7 bases matching TRBD2. The CDR3 length is 14 residues. V shed 5 bases, J shed 7 bases, and the junction held 8 bases outside the gene matches. Per the germline V gene, CDR1 is SEHNR and CDR2 is FQNEAQ (reference sequence). Here the CDR3 DNA reads TGTGCCAGCAGCATCCGGGACTACCAAAATGAGCAGTTCTTC. It is translated as CASSIRDYQNEQFF.

DNA of the CDR3: TGTGCCAGCAGCTCACTCCGACAGGGTATATTCGAGCAGTACTTC. This codes for CASSSLRQGIFEQYF. This rearrangement joins TRBV7-9 to TRBJ2-7; 7 positions agree with TRBD1. Germline values: CDR1 SEHNR, CDR2 FQNEAQ (reference sequence). The J segment lost 6 bases and the V segment lost 4 bases, leaving 12 bases of the junction unmatched. The CDR3 is made up of 15 amino acids.

This chain joins TRBV23-1 and TRBJ1-1; D unresolved. TRBV23-1 is an open reading frame, and its role is uncertain. This CDR3 has 16 residues. V was pared by 0 bases and J by 4 bases, with 15 bases between. CDR3 DNA sequence: TGCGCCAGCAGTCAATCGTTTCCGGGTGATGGCACTGAAGCTTTCTTT. Protein: CASSQSFPGDGTEAFF.

The chain uses TRBV2 and TRBJ1-2; TRBD1 aligns across 9 bases. The CDR3 runs to 18 residues. The V gene end was trimmed by 0 bases and the J gene end by 8 bases; junction bases not matched to a gene: 16. Germline CDR1 SNHLY, CDR2 FYNNEI. The CDR3 DNA reads as TGTGCCAGCAGTGAAGCCCGTGTTAGGACGGGACAGGGAAAAGGCTACACCTTC. Protein product: CASSEARVRTGQGKGYTF.